Described below is a single T cell receptor (beta chain) sequence and its context. This sample was included in a study of T cell changes during pregnancy in multiple sclerosis. The germline gives CDR1 SNHLY, CDR2 FYNNEI. The CDR3 is 14 residues long. The V segment lost 6 bases and the J segment 1 base; nucleotides outside the gene matches: 4. TCRdb's copy holds only in-frame clones and misses some; the assay was immunoSEQ multiplex PCR. Among roughly 100,000 clones listed, 91% were seen once. This chain joins TRBV2 and TRBJ2-7; 9 nucleotides match TRBD1. The sample here was peripheral blood, taken after pregnancy. The clonotype comes from a female donor in good health, enrolled as a control in a pregnancy study. CDR3 residues: CASSGQGTSYEQYF. CDR3 sequence (DNA): TGTGCCAGCAGCGGACAGGGGACATCCTACGAGCAGTACTTC.